The 10 T cell receptor beta chains given below trace back to one sample, sequenced in a study of T cells in Graves' hyperthyroidism and ophthalmopathy. Regions amplified from RNA transcripts were the TCR beta CDR3 regions. In the first-round RT-PCR of the TCR CDR3, the HTBI primer set was used. TCRdb analysed the multiplex PCR reads with MiXCR anew, one entry per CDR3 protein. The sample includes around 580,000 distinct CDR3 sequences, about half of them seen just once. Sequencing input: peripheral blood or thyroid tissue (not recorded which). These receptors were taken from a woman between 18 and 29 years old with Graves' hyperthyroidism.

The chain has TRBV29-1 and TRBJ2-5; 8 bases align to TRBD1. Germline loops: CDR1 SQVTM, CDR2 ANQGSEA. The CDR3 runs 11 residues. The V gene end was trimmed by 8 bases and the J gene end by 5 bases; junction bases not matched to a gene: 4. This CDR3 reads CSFRGPETQYF. The CDR3 bases are TGCAGCTTCAGGGGGCCTGAGACCCAGTACTTC.

The rearrangement links TRBV29-1 to TRBJ2-5, with D perhaps TRBD1 (6 bases). The V end lost 8 bases, the J end lost 2 bases, and 15 bases lay between the germline ends. This CDR3 has 13 amino acids. Germline V lookup: CDR1 SQVTM, CDR2 ANQGSEA. The CDR3 sequence is CSSPGTPQETQYF. In DNA form, the CDR3 reads TGCAGCAGCCCCGGGACACCGCAAGAGACCCAGTACTTC.

This clonotype has at least ten counts. The junction departs from the called germline gene at one end, perhaps through a read error. This chain uses TRBV5-1 with TRBJ2-5; 8 positions match TRBD1. This CDR3 has 14 amino acids. Per germline, CDR1 SGHRS and CDR2 YFSETQ. CDR3 coding DNA: TGTGCCAGCAGCTCCGGGACAGGCCAAGAGACCCAGTACTTC. It translates to CASSSGTGQETQYF.

The chain is built from TRBV29-1 and TRBJ2-5; 9 nucleotides match TRBD2. CDR1 and CDR2 (germline): SQVTM, ANQGSEA. Trimming removed 8 bases from V and 8 bases from J; junction bases left unmatched: 9. The CDR3 totals 12 residues. The CDR3 bases are TGCAGCAGTATTAGCGGGAGAGGAACCCAGTACTTC. Its translation: CSSISGRGTQYF.

This CDR3 reads CSARSTPGLYSNQPQHF. The CDR3 coding sequence is TGCAGTGCTAGATCCACTCCGGGACTCTATAGCAATCAGCCCCAGCATTTT. The chain combines TRBV20-1 with TRBJ1-5, with a possible D match to TRBD1 (5 bases). Germline assignment: CDR1 DFQATT and CDR2 SNEGSKA (reference sequence). V gave up 2 bases and J gave up 0 bases, with 17 bases separating them. The CDR3 covers 17 residues.

In this sample, this clonotype turned up many times. This chain uses TRBV12-3 or TRBV12-4 with TRBJ1-5; D gene ambiguous. This CDR3 is built from 13 residues. V lost 0 bases to trimming and J lost 7 bases, with 7 bases between them. The CDR3: CASSLASTQPQHF. The CDR3 DNA sequence: TGTGCCAGCAGTTTAGCCAGTACACAGCCCCAGCATTTT.

With regard to this clonotype: This may be a read error, as it is one base from a much larger clone. The chain joins TRBV5-1 to TRBJ1-6; D unresolved. CDR3 length: 14 amino acids. Germline CDR1 reads SGHRS; CDR2 reads YFSETQ. CDR3 nucleotides: TGCGCCAGCACCACCCTGGAGGGTAATCCACCCCTCCACTTT. Amino acids: CASTTLEGNPPLHF.

Concerning this clonotype itself: A much larger clonotype is one base distant, so this may be a read error. The J gene is TRBJ2-5, the V gene TRBV5-6; D remains unclear. Germline-derived CDR1 and CDR2 are SGHDT and YYEEEE. This CDR3 has 13 amino acids. The CDR3 spells CAGSVPARETQYF. CDR3 DNA sequence: TGTGCCGGCAGCGTTCCAGCGCGAGAGACCCAGTACTTC.

This clonotype was seen ten or more times. The rearrangement joins TRBV29-1 to TRBJ2-7, with 7 bases fitting TRBD2. Per the germline V gene, CDR1 is SQVTM and CDR2 is ANQGSEA. Trimming removed 4 bases from V and 4 bases from J; junction bases left unmatched: 10. CDR3 length: 14 amino acids. The CDR3 region is CSVVGGLAEYEQYF. The CDR3 DNA sequence: TGCAGCGTTGTCGGTGGTCTAGCGGAATACGAGCAGTACTTC.

This clonotype was counted between two and nine times. This CDR3 reads CASSTPAISTDTQYF. The DNA for the CDR3 is TGTGCCAGCAGCACCCCAGCGATTAGCACAGATACGCAGTATTTT. This chain connects TRBV7-9 to TRBJ2-3; no reliable D call. The CDR3 covers 15 residues. The germline V gene has CDR1 SEHNR and CDR2 FQNEAQ (reference sequence). V shed 5 bases and J shed 0 bases, with 12 bases lying between them.